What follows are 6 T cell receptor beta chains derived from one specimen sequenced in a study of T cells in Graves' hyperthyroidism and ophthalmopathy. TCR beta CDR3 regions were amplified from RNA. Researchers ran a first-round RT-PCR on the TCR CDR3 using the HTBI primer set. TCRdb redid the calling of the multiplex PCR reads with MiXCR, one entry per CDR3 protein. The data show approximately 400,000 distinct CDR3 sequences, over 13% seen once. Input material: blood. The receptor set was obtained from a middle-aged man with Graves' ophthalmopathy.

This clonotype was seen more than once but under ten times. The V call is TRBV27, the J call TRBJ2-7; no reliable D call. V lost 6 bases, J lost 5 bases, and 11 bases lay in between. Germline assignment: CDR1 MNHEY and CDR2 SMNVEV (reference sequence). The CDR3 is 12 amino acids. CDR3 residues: CASSPGVDEQYF. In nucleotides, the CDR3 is TGTGCCAGCAGCCCCGGTGTTGACGAGCAGTACTTC.

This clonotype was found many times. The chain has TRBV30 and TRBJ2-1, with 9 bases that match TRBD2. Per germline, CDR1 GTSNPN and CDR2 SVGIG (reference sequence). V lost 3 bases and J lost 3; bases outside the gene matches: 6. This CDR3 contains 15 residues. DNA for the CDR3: TGTGCCTGGAGGATCCTAGCGGGAAACTACAATGAGCAGTTCTTC. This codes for CAWRILAGNYNEQFF.

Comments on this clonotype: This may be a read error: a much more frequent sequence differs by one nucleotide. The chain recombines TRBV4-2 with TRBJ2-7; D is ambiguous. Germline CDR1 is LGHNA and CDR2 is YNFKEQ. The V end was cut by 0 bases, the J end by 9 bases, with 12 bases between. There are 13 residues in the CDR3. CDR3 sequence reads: CASSQDRPGRQYF. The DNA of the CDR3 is TGTGCCAGCAGCCAAGACAGACCCGGGCGGCAGTACTTC.

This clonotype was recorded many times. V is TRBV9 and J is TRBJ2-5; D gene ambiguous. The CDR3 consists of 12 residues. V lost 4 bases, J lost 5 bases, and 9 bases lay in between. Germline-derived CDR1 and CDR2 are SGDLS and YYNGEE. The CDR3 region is CASSPIHETQYF. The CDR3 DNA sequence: TGTGCCAGCAGCCCCATACATGAGACCCAGTACTTC.

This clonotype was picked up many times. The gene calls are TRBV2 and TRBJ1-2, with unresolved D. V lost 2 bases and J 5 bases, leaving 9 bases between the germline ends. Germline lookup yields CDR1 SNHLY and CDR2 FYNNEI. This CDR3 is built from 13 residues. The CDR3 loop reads CASSESNEYGYTF. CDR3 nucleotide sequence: TGTGCCAGCAGTGAAAGCAACGAATATGGCTACACCTTC.

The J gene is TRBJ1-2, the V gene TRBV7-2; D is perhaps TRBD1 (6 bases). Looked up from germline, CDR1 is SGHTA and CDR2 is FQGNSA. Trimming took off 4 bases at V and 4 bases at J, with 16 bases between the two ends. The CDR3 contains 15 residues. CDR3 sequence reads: CASSSQGRLGYGYTF. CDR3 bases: TGTGCCAGCAGCTCTCAGGGGCGTTTGGGCTATGGCTACACCTTC.